The source of this T cell receptor beta chain is a study of T cells in Graves' hyperthyroidism and ophthalmopathy. Amplification of TCR beta CDR3 regions was performed using RNA transcripts as template. Initially, a first-round RT-PCR of the TCR CDR3 employed the HTBI primer set. MiXCR was run by TCRdb on the multiplex PCR reads, yielding one entry per CDR3 protein. The sample records under 350,000 distinct CDR3 sequences, roughly 15% being singletons. The CDR3 has 13 residues. After removal of 3 bases from V and 7 bases from J, the junction contained 5 bases not matched to a gene. CDR1 and CDR2 (germline): DFQATT, SNEGSKA (reference sequence). This clonotype has a handful of counts.

This receptor was taken from a woman aged 35 to 49 with Graves' hyperthyroidism. Sequenced sample: blood. J is TRBJ2-2 and V is TRBV20-1; TRBD1 agrees at 7 bases. The DNA for the CDR3 is TGCAGTGCTAGTACAGGGGACGTCGGGGAGCTGTTTTTT. Its protein product is CSASTGDVGELFF.